The 21 T cell receptor beta chains given below trace back to one sample, sequenced in a study of control samples from healthy donors and cancer patients. The data were produced by immunoSEQ multiplex PCR, yet TCRdb's version contains in-frame clones alone and is incomplete. This sample has more than 95,000 clones, with 83% found just once. The sequencing input was blood. These receptors were taken from a woman in her forties or fifties in good health.

V is TRBV7-9 and J is TRBJ2-3; D unresolved. The CDR3 contains 12 residues. V shed 5 bases and J shed 7 bases, with 10 bases lying between them. Germline loops: CDR1 SEHNR, CDR2 FQNEAQ (reference sequence). This CDR3 reads CASSLDTHTQYF. The DNA for the CDR3 is TGTGCCAGCAGCCTCGACACGCATACGCAGTATTTT.

This clone was observed once. The chain couples TRBV19 to TRBJ2-2; D gene unclear. This CDR3 comprises 16 residues. With 2 bases removed from V and 8 bases from J, the gap between germline ends came to 18 bases. Germline CDR1 is LNHDA and CDR2 is SQIVND (reference sequence). The CDR3 DNA is TGTGCCAGTAGTATAAAGGGTACTTCGCTCATTGGGGAGCTGTTTTTT. Its translation: CASSIKGTSLIGELFF. Supplemented by reference TRBV19 and TRBJ2-2, the full variable domain reads DGGITQSPKYLFRKEGQNVTLSCEQNLNHDAMYWYRQDPGQGLRLIYYSQIVNDFQKGDIAEGYSVSREKKESFPLTVTSAQKNPTAFYLCASSIKGTSLIGELFFGEGSRLTVL.

This chain uses TRBV9 with TRBJ1-1; maybe TRBD1 (5 bases). The CDR3 is made up of 13 amino acids. Trimming left V 4 bases short and J 3 bases short, with 10 bases between. Germline V lookup: CDR1 SGDLS, CDR2 YYNGEE. The CDR3 protein is CASSTGGDTEAFF. As DNA, the CDR3 is TGTGCCAGCAGCACCGGGGGGGACACTGAAGCTTTCTTT.

The chain employs TRBV24-1 and TRBJ1-1; D gene ambiguous. CDR3 length equals 12 residues. V was cut by 3 bases and J by 7 bases, with 8 bases left in between. Germline values: CDR1 KGHDR, CDR2 SFDVKD. The CDR3 nucleotides read TGTGCCACCAGTGATCAGCGGGGTGAAGCTTTCTTT. It is translated as CATSDQRGEAFF.

This rearrangement joins TRBV6-6 to TRBJ1-1; no reliable D call. This CDR3 spans 14 amino acids. Between the trimmed V and J ends, which lost 7 bases and 0 bases, there was a span of 12 bases. CDR1 and CDR2 (germline): MNHNY, SVGAGI (reference sequence). The CDR3 is CASTVTRMNTEAFF. CDR3 DNA: TGTGCCAGCACCGTCACGAGAATGAACACTGAAGCTTTCTTT.

The chain couples TRBV5-1 to TRBJ1-3, with D maybe TRBD1 (5 bases). Germline CDR1 is SGHRS and CDR2 is YFSETQ. The CDR3 is 14 amino acids. V was clipped by 3 bases and J by 8 bases, with 15 bases between them. For the CDR3, the DNA is TGCGCCAGCAGCTGGGGACTCACTCGGGACACCATATATTTT. This sequence encodes CASSWGLTRDTIYF. The full variable domain, in which reference TRBV5-1 and TRBJ1-3 provide the parts outside the CDR3, is KAGVTQTPRYLIKTRGQQVTLSCSPISGHRSVSWYQQTPGQGLQFLFEYFSETQRNKGNFPGRFSGRQFSNSRSEMNVSTLELGDSALYLCASSWGLTRDTIYFGEGSWLTVV.

For the CDR3, the DNA is TGTGCCAGCAGTTTATCCGGGGTTCTTAGAGATACGCAGTATTTT. Translated, it gives CASSLSGVLRDTQYF. The chain recombines TRBV27 with TRBJ2-3; weak D call: TRBD2 (5 bases). Germline V gene lookup returns CDR1 MNHEY and CDR2 SMNVEV (reference sequence). The CDR3 has 15 residues. V lost 0 bases, J lost 5 bases, and 12 bases lay in between.

The rearrangement links TRBV5-1 to TRBJ2-7, with no clear D. The CDR3 length is 14 residues. The ends were cut back, 5 bases at V and 2 bases at J, with 14 bases in the middle. Germline values: CDR1 SGHRS, CDR2 YFSETQ. This CDR3 reads CASRSPSAPYEQYF. The CDR3 region has the DNA TGCGCCAGCAGATCCCCCAGCGCACCCTACGAGCAGTACTTC.

The gene calls are TRBV5-1 and TRBJ1-6; D possibly corresponds to TRBD1 (5 bases). This CDR3 has 15 residues. The germline CDR1 and CDR2 sequences are SGHRS and YFSETQ. V was cut by 4 bases and J by 5 bases, with 13 bases left in between. The CDR3 is CASSGVGGDNSPLHF. The CDR3 nucleotides are TGCGCCAGCAGCGGAGTCGGGGGAGATAATTCACCCCTCCACTTT.

The chain is built from TRBV7-8 and TRBJ2-1; D not certain. V lost 0 bases, J lost 7 bases, and 13 bases lay in between. The CDR3 loop spans 15 amino acids. Germline CDR1 reads SGHVS; CDR2 reads FQNEAQ. The CDR3 sequence: CASSLAQAAENEQFF. The DNA for the CDR3 is TGTGCCAGCAGCTTAGCCCAGGCCGCCGAGAATGAGCAGTTCTTC.

The chain is built from TRBV7-9 and TRBJ2-7; D is unresolved. The CDR3 is 13 residues long. Germline V CDR1 and CDR2: SEHNR, FQNEAQ (reference sequence). Trimming cost V 6 bases and J 1 base, with 10 bases left between them. CDR3 sequence (DNA): TGTGCCAGCAGACCAGACGGGTCCTACGAGCAGTACTTC. As protein: CASRPDGSYEQYF. Filled out from reference TRBV7-9 and TRBJ2-7, the complete variable domain reads DTGVSQNPRHKITKRGQNVTFRCDPISEHNRLYWYRQTLGQGPEFLTYFQNEAQLEKSRLLSDRFSAERPKGSFSTLEIQRTEQGDSAMYLCASRPDGSYEQYFGPGTRLTVT.

V and J are TRBV3-1 (or the pseudogene TRBV3-2) and TRBJ2-5; D gene unclear. V was shortened by 3 bases and J by 4 bases, with 9 bases between the two germline ends. Germline V gene data show CDR1 as LGHDT and CDR2 as YNNKEL (reference sequence). This CDR3 spans 13 amino acids. CDR3 DNA: TGTGCCAGCAGCCACCTTGGGCGAGAGACCCAGTACTTC. Translated, it gives CASSHLGRETQYF.

The J gene is TRBJ2-2, the V gene TRBV10-3; D unresolved. Germline lookup yields CDR1 ENHRY and CDR2 SYGVKD. The CDR3 is 11 residues long. The V gene lost 6 bases and the J gene lost 4 bases, with 3 bases spanning the gap. CDR3 DNA: TGTGCCATCAGGGCCACCGGGGAGCTGTTTTTT. Encoded protein: CAIRATGELFF.

This chain connects TRBV9 to TRBJ2-1; TRBD2 aligns across 11 bases. This CDR3 region has 16 residues. The V gene's germline CDR1 is SGDLS and CDR2 YYNGEE. The CDR3 DNA reads TGTGCAACAAGACCCCCGGGACTAGCGGACTACAATGAGCAGTTCTTC. Its translation is CATRPPGLADYNEQFF.

This clone has more than one count but fewer than ten. The rearrangement uses TRBV27 and TRBJ2-2, with 11 bases fitting TRBD2. J was trimmed by 3 bases and V by 5 bases; bases with no gene match: 14. Germline loops: CDR1 MNHEY, CDR2 SMNVEV (reference sequence). The CDR3 has 19 residues. CDR3 sequence (DNA): TGTGCCAGCAGTAGTTTTCAGCTAGCGGGGGGTCAGGACACCGGGGAGCTGTTTTTT. This sequence encodes CASSSFQLAGGQDTGELFF.

The chain carries TRBV5-8 and TRBJ1-6, with D uncertain. V was clipped by 5 bases and J by 0 bases, with 3 bases between them. Germline V gene sequence: CDR1 SGHTS, CDR2 YDEGEE. This CDR3 has 13 residues. CDR3 residues: CASRSSYNSPLHF. As DNA, the CDR3 is TGTGCCAGCAGGAGCTCCTATAATTCACCCCTCCACTTT.

V and J are TRBV13 and TRBJ1-4; D ambiguous. CDR1 and CDR2 from the germline V gene are PRHDT and FYEKMQ (reference sequence). V lost 5 bases and J lost 1, with 8 bases in between. The CDR3 loop spans 14 amino acids. CDR3 coding DNA: TGTGCCAGCAGCATCATGGTAACTAATGAAAAACTGTTTTTT. Protein: CASSIMVTNEKLFF.

The chain employs TRBV11-1 and TRBJ1-6; D is possibly TRBD1 (5 bases). V lost 5 bases to trimming and J lost 7 bases, with 15 bases between them. Germline V gives CDR1 SGHAT, CDR2 FQDESV (reference sequence). The CDR3 has 15 residues. The CDR3 here is CASSVRDPRNSPLHF. Here the CDR3 DNA reads TGTGCCAGCAGCGTACGGGACCCTCGGAATTCACCCCTCCACTTT.

As for this clone: At one boundary the junction diverges from the germline segment, which might be a read error. The chain has TRBV7-7 and TRBJ2-3; TRBD2 might be the D (5 bases). This CDR3 has 16 amino acids. Germline V gene sequence: CDR1 SSHAT, CDR2 FNYEAQ (reference sequence). The CDR3 sequence: CASSLGGGTGTDTQYF. CDR3 in DNA: TGTGCTAGCAGCTTAGGAGGAGGAACGGGCACAGATACGCAGTATTTT.

The chain carries TRBV7-2 and TRBJ1-5; 8 nucleotides agree with TRBD1. This CDR3 is built from 15 residues. The germline V gene encodes CDR1 SGHTA and CDR2 FQGNSA. The V and J ends lost 5 bases and 1 base, in that order; junction bases with no gene match: 4. As DNA, the CDR3 is TGTGCCAGCAGCCCAGGGGGCGCAAGCAATCAGCCCCAGCATTTT. Protein product: CASSPGGASNQPQHF.

The V gene is TRBV4-3, the J gene TRBJ2-2, with 8 bases identical to TRBD2. Germline V CDR1 and CDR2: LGHNA, YSLEER. The V segment lost 1 base and the J segment 7 bases; nucleotides outside the gene matches: 8. The CDR3 totals 16 residues. The CDR3 DNA reads TGCGCCAGCAGCCAAGGAACTCGCGGGGGGTTCGGGGAGCTGTTTTTT. It yields the protein CASSQGTRGGFGELFF.